This is a list of T cell receptor beta chains from one sample in a study of T cell changes during pregnancy in multiple sclerosis. Sequencing was performed with immunoSEQ multiplex PCR; in TCRdb, only in-frame clones are kept and a portion is missing. Seen here are fewer than 100,000 clones, around 93% observed once, and the top ten hold just over 2.5%. The source material was peripheral blood, sampled after pregnancy. These receptors all stem from a female donor in good health, enrolled as a control in a pregnancy study. Both conserved end residues are part of each CDR3. The D gene is left open where the match is weak. The size entry is marked missing in some rows and otherwise reads once, few, many or a size class.

V gene	J gene	D gene	clone size	CDR3 protein	CDR3 DNA
TRBV28	TRBJ2-2	-	once	CASRDRANTGELFF	TGTGCCAGCAGGGACAGAGCGAACACCGGGGAGCTGTTTTTT
TRBV30	TRBJ2-1	TRBD2	-	CASRPRTSGGRNEQFF	TGTGCCTCGCGACCACGGACTAGCGGGGGGAGGAATGAGCAGTTCTTC
TRBV18	TRBJ1-2	-	-	CASSRESGGGLTQRGYTF	TGTGCCAGCTCACGGGAGAGCGGGGGCGGACTTACGCAGAGGGGCTACACCTTC
TRBV7-9	TRBJ1-2	-	-	CASSSFTAHVTSFGYTF	TGTGCCAGCAGTTCCTTTACCGCGCACGTAACTTCCTTTGGCTACACCTTC
TRBV4-1	TRBJ1-5	TRBD1	-	CASTPSSRQGDNQPQHF	TGCGCCAGCACCCCCTCGAGTCGACAGGGCGACAATCAGCCCCAGCATTTT
TRBV2	TRBJ2-7	-	-	CASRQNSYEQYF	TGTGCCAGCAGGCAGAACTCCTACGAGCAGTACTTC
TRBV7-2	TRBJ2-7	TRBD1	-	CASTPVGTDPGEQYF	TGTGCCAGCACCCCAGTTGGGACAGATCCAGGGGAGCAGTACTTC
TRBV30	TRBJ2-1	TRBD2	-	CAWSSGGDMDEQFF	TGTGCCTGGAGTTCCGGGGGGGACATGGATGAGCAGTTCTTC
TRBV5-1	TRBJ2-7	TRBD2	-	CASSKREGYEQYF	TGCGCCAGTTCAAAGCGGGAGGGCTACGAGCAGTACTTC
TRBV7-2	TRBJ2-3	TRBD2	-	CASSYPWRGGDTQYF	TGTGCCAGCAGCTACCCTTGGCGGGGGGGCGATACGCAGTATTTT
TRBV9	TRBJ1-5	-	-	CASSPLGGGLDQPQHF	TGTGCCAGCAGCCCCCTTGGGGGGGGCTTGGATCAGCCCCAGCATTTT
TRBV1	TRBJ1-1	-	-	CTSSHQRGWSEAFF	TGCACCAGCAGCCATCAAAGGGGTTGGTCTGAAGCTTTCTTT
TRBV7-2	TRBJ2-7	TRBD2	-	CASSLGGGRGNYEQYF	TGTGCCAGCAGCTTAGGAGGCGGGAGGGGGAACTACGAGCAGTACTTC
TRBV7-3	TRBJ2-3	TRBD1	-	CASSLGDRSKTTDTQYF	TGTGCCAGCAGCTTAGGGGACAGGAGTAAAACCACAGATACGCAGTATTTT
TRBV7-2	TRBJ2-3	TRBD2	-	CASSLLAGGSADTQYF	TGTGCCAGCAGTCTTCTAGCGGGAGGATCCGCAGATACGCAGTATTTT
TRBV10-3	TRBJ2-5	-	-	CAIRDRDGGETQYF	TGTGCCATCCGAGATAGGGACGGGGGAGAGACCCAGTACTTC
TRBV30	TRBJ1-3	TRBD1	-	CASADRESGNTIYF	TGTGCCTCGGCGGACAGGGAATCTGGAAACACCATATATTTT
TRBV10-3	TRBJ2-7	-	-	CAISGAAGWGSPFTYEQYF	TGTGCCATCAGTGGGGCGGCAGGATGGGGCAGTCCTTTTACCTACGAGCAGTACTTC
TRBV6-1	TRBJ1-1	-	-	CAISSRYNTEAFF	TGTGCCATCTCCTCCCGTTATAACACTGAAGCTTTCTTT
TRBV15	TRBJ1-1	-	-	CATSRSGTEAFF	TGTGCCACCAGCAGGAGTGGCACTGAAGCTTTCTTT
TRBV18	TRBJ2-7	-	once	CASSPLGGETYEQYF	TGTGCCAGCTCACCACTCGGCGGGGAGACCTACGAGCAGTACTTC
TRBV11-2	TRBJ2-5	-	-	CASSQNSQETQYF	TGTGCCAGCAGCCAGAACAGCCAAGAGACCCAGTACTTC
TRBV4-3	TRBJ2-7	TRBD1	-	CASSQDRDRRYEQYF	TGCGCCAGCAGCCAAGACCGGGACAGGAGATACGAGCAGTACTTC
TRBV27	TRBJ1-1	TRBD1	-	CASSSYRGRGKKNTEAFF	TGTGCCAGCAGTTCCTACAGGGGCCGAGGAAAAAAGAACACTGAAGCTTTCTTT
TRBV7-2	TRBJ2-7	TRBD2	-	CASSLQGTSGRAVDEQYF	TGTGCCAGCAGCCTACAGGGGACTAGCGGGAGGGCCGTGGACGAGCAGTACTTC
TRBV15	TRBJ2-2	-	-	CATSGGKGTGTGELFF	TGTGCCACCAGCGGTGGGAAGGGAACGGGGACCGGGGAGCTGTTTTTT
TRBV4-3	TRBJ1-2	-	-	CASRFRGTNYGYTF	TGCGCCAGCAGGTTCAGGGGTACTAACTATGGCTACACCTTC
TRBV11-2	TRBJ1-4	-	few	CASSPGWGQASEKLFF	TGTGCCAGCAGCCCGGGGTGGGGTCAAGCGAGCGAAAAACTGTTTTTT
TRBV27	TRBJ2-5	-	-	CARRFSGETQYF	TGTGCCAGGAGATTTAGTGGTGAGACCCAGTACTTC
TRBV30	TRBJ1-5	-	-	CAWSGGLSNQPQHF	TGTGCCTGGAGTGGAGGGCTTAGCAATCAGCCCCAGCATTTT
TRBV4-1	TRBJ1-5	TRBD1	-	CASSHHTGVGINQPQHF	TGCGCCAGCAGCCACCATACAGGGGTGGGGATCAATCAGCCCCAGCATTTT
TRBV5-1	TRBJ2-7	-	-	CASSLAGLDEQYF	TGCGCCAGCAGCTTGGCGGGGTTGGACGAGCAGTACTTC
TRBV19	TRBJ2-2	TRBD2	once	CASSQSSGSPHTGELFF	TGTGCCAGTAGCCAATCTAGCGGGAGCCCTCACACCGGGGAGCTGTTTTTT
TRBV14	TRBJ2-3	-	-	CASSQSLANTQYF	TGTGCCAGCAGCCAGAGCCTAGCGAATACGCAGTATTTT
TRBV9	TRBJ2-1	TRBD2	-	CASKRDGEQFF	TGTGCCAGCAAGCGGGACGGCGAGCAGTTCTTC